These 5 T cell receptor beta chains originate from one sample sequenced in a study of blood T cell repertoires in COVID-19 (dated by TCRdb to the early 2020s). Library preparation was by the immunoSEQ multiplex PCR assay. TCRdb retrieved this table from immuneACCESS and kept in-frame rearrangements only. Not all clones are present; in checked studies, unresolved V genes account for under half, and no reason is known for the remainder. Recorded for this sample are over 55,000 clones; about 73% of them occurred a single time. The ten largest account for 35% to 45% of the sample. Material for sequencing was peripheral blood. The source is a woman between 65 and 79 years old with acute or convalescent COVID-19.

In its sample, this clone was seen once. In DNA, the CDR3 is TGTGCCAGCAGCTCCCTACTGGGGGGGGCCCTCTCTGGAAACACCATATATTTT. It is translated as CASSSLLGGALSGNTIYF. The J gene is TRBJ1-3, the V gene TRBV7-2, with a tentative D call TRBD1 (6 bases). V lost 4 bases and J lost 0, with 19 bases in between. The CDR3 spans 18 residues. Germline V gene lookup returns CDR1 SGHTA and CDR2 FQGNSA.

The chain is built from TRBV19 and TRBJ2-5, with TRBD2 matching over 10 bases. V trimming: 5 bases; J trimming: 5 bases; junction bases outside the gene matches: 8. Germline V lookup: CDR1 LNHDA, CDR2 SQIVND (reference sequence). The CDR3 spans 15 residues. CDR3 bases: TGTGCCAGTAGTGCCCAGGGGACTAGCGCCGAGACCCAGTACTTC. This sequence encodes CASSAQGTSAETQYF.

This clone appeared once. The chain has TRBV12-5 and TRBJ1-1; 7 bases map to TRBD1. Unmatched junction bases numbered 6, after V lost 3 bases and J lost 5 bases. Looked up from germline, CDR1 is LGHNT and CDR2 is FRNRAP. The CDR3 length is 14 residues. CDR3 nucleotides: TGTGCTAGTGGTTTAGGGGGCTGGGGAACTGAAGCTTTCTTT. Translation gives CASGLGGWGTEAFF.

V is TRBV5-4 and J is TRBJ1-1; 9 nucleotides align to TRBD1. V shed 4 bases and J 8 bases; nucleotides not matched to a gene: 6. Germline values: CDR1 SGHNT, CDR2 YYREEE (reference sequence). The CDR3 has 13 amino acids. The CDR3: CASSVDRGVEAFF. The CDR3 DNA sequence: TGTGCCAGCAGCGTGGACAGGGGCGTAGAAGCTTTCTTT.

The chain joins TRBV11-2 to TRBJ1-2, with 7 bases fitting TRBD1. Germline-derived CDR1 and CDR2 are SGHAT and FQNNGV. After removal of 1 base from V and 6 bases from J, the junction contained 2 bases not matched to a gene. The CDR3 covers 13 residues. The CDR3 nucleotides are TGTGCCAGCAGCTTAGGACAGGGTCATGGCTACACCTTC. Translating it yields CASSLGQGHGYTF. Based on the CDR3 plus reference TRBV11-2 and TRBJ1-2, the full variable domain is EAGVAQSPRYKIIEKRQSVAFWCNPISGHATLYWYQQILGQGPKLLIQFQNNGVVDDSQLPKDRFSAERLKGVDSTLKIQPAKLEDSAVYLCASSLGQGHGYTFGSGTRLTVV.